One and the same sample provided the 16 T cell receptor beta chains below, sequenced in a study of blood T cell repertoires in COVID-19. Libraries were prepared by immunoSEQ multiplex PCR; TCRdb keeps only in-frame clonotypes and omits some of them. The profile covers 65,000 to 90,000 clones, with approximately 80% appearing a single time and 4% to 5.5% taken by the ten largest. The source material was peripheral blood. The origin of the receptors is a woman of 80 years or more with active or convalescent COVID-19.

CDR3 sequence (DNA): TGTGCCAGCAGCCTCCGGACAGGGGGGAGCACAGATACGCAGTATTTT. Translated: CASSLRTGGSTDTQYF. This chain uses TRBV5-6 with TRBJ2-3, with TRBD1 matching over 10 bases. Per the germline V gene, CDR1 is SGHDT and CDR2 is YYEEEE. The CDR3 has 16 amino acids. The junction had 5 bases not matched to a gene; V was cut back by 4 bases and J by 0 bases.

This clone appeared a few times. The rearrangement uses TRBV2 and TRBJ1-2; 7 bases match TRBD1. V shed 6 bases and J 7 bases; nucleotides not matched to a gene: 11. CDR1 and CDR2 from the germline V gene are SNHLY and FYNNEI. The CDR3 loop spans 14 amino acids. In DNA form, the CDR3 reads TGTGCCAGCAGCCAAGGACAGGCAGGGGGTGGCTACACCTTC. Protein product: CASSQGQAGGGYTF. Looking up the rest from reference TRBV2 and TRBJ1-2 gives the full variable domain: EPEVTQTPSHQVTQMGQEVILRCVPISNHLYFYWYRQILGQKVEFLVSFYNNEISEKSEIFDDQFSVERPDGSNFTLKIRSTKLEDSAMYFCASSQGQAGGGYTFGSGTRLTVV.

The gene calls are TRBV19 and TRBJ2-1; possible D gene TRBD2, 5 bases. Germline V lookup: CDR1 LNHDA, CDR2 SQIVND (reference sequence). CDR3 length: 16 amino acids. V lost 6 bases to trimming and J lost 5 bases, with 20 bases between them. The CDR3 region has the DNA TGTGCCAGTAGGAGGCGGACCGGTGGACTGAACAATGAGCAGTTCTTC. Protein product: CASRRRTGGLNNEQFF.

This chain connects TRBV7-9 to TRBJ1-2; D unclear. Looked up from germline, CDR1 is SEHNR and CDR2 is FQNEAQ (reference sequence). The ends were cut back, 2 bases at V and 1 base at J, with 5 bases in the middle. This CDR3 is built from 13 residues. The CDR3 nucleotides read TGTGCCAGCAGCTTATCCTTTAACTATGGCTACACCTTC. Encoded protein: CASSLSFNYGYTF.

V is TRBV6-4 and J is TRBJ2-2, with 8 nucleotides matching TRBD2. Germline values: CDR1 MRHNA, CDR2 SNTAGT. Trimming took 5 bases from V and 2 from J; bases not matched to a gene: 4. CDR3 length equals 15 residues. CDR3 in amino acids: CASSLVAGNTGELFF. CDR3 coding DNA: TGTGCCAGCAGTCTCGTAGCGGGAAACACCGGGGAGCTGTTTTTT.

CDR3 nucleotides: TGCGCCAGCAGCTTGTCAGGGGGCCCGGGAGCAGCTTTCTTT. Amino acid sequence: CASSLSGGPGAAFF. This sequence joins TRBV5-1 and TRBJ1-1; TRBD1 aligns across 8 bases. The CDR3 length is 14 residues. The V gene end was trimmed by 1 base and the J gene end by 10 bases; junction bases not matched to a gene: 9. The V gene's germline CDR1 is SGHRS and CDR2 YFSETQ.

The V and J genes are TRBV18 and TRBJ1-4, with D uncertain. Germline CDR1 is KGHSH and CDR2 is LQKENI. The ends were cut back, 2 bases at V and 3 bases at J, with 13 bases in the middle. The CDR3 contains 16 residues. The CDR3 reads CASSPSSSRANEKLFF. The CDR3 coding sequence is TGTGCCAGCTCACCATCGTCCTCGAGAGCTAATGAAAAACTGTTTTTT.

This clone appeared a few times. V gene TRBV28 combines with J gene TRBJ2-3; TRBD2 aligns across 8 bases. The germline V gene encodes CDR1 MDHEN and CDR2 SYDVKM. CDR3 size: 15 residues. V was clipped by 8 bases and J by 2 bases; unmatched bases: 9. The CDR3 here is CASRGRGANTDTQYF. The CDR3, as DNA: TGTGCCAGCCGGGGGCGGGGGGCAAACACAGATACGCAGTATTTT.

This rearrangement joins TRBV3-1 (or the pseudogene TRBV3-2) to TRBJ2-1, with 7 bases fitting TRBD2. Per the germline V gene, CDR1 is LGHDT and CDR2 is YNNKEL (reference sequence). CDR3 length equals 13 residues. The V and J ends lost 6 bases and 7 bases, in that order; junction bases with no gene match: 6. CDR3 bases: TGTGCCAGCAGTGGACTAGTAACGAATGAGCAGTTCTTC. This translates into CASSGLVTNEQFF.

CDR3 DNA: TGTGCCTGGAGTTTCTCGCGGGGGGCCGTCTACGAGCAGTACTTC. It yields the protein CAWSFSRGAVYEQYF. The chain carries TRBV30 and TRBJ2-7; 8 bases agree with TRBD2. After removal of 2 bases from V and 3 bases from J, the junction contained 9 bases not matched to a gene. The CDR3 spans 15 residues. Germline assignment: CDR1 GTSNPN and CDR2 SVGIG (reference sequence).

V usage is TRBV21-1 and J usage is TRBJ1-2; TRBD1 is taken as the D call from the table, unchecked against the DNA. TRBV21-1 is a recognized pseudogene. CDR3 length: 14 residues. The chain's CDR3 is CASSKANRGPGYTF. The CDR3 nucleotides read TGTGCCAGCAGCAAAGCTAACAGGGGGCCCGGCTACACCTTC.

The chain carries TRBV20-1 and TRBJ2-7; tentatively, D is TRBD1 (5 bases). With 6 bases removed from V and 8 bases from J, the gap between germline ends came to 11 bases. The CDR3 spans 10 residues. Per the germline V gene, CDR1 is DFQATT and CDR2 is SNEGSKA (reference sequence). The CDR3 coding sequence is TGCAGTGCCAGCCGACAGAAGCAGTACTTC. Translating it yields CSASRQKQYF.

The CDR3 DNA follows: TGTGCCAGCAGCAGGAGATTGACTAGGCCAAGCGATGAGCAGTTCTTC. Translating gives CASSRRLTRPSDEQFF. The chain links TRBV21-1 to TRBJ2-1; the table gives TRBD2 as D, unverified against the DNA. TRBV21-1 is shown as a pseudogene. This CDR3 is 16 amino acids long.

The CDR3 coding sequence is TGTGCCAGCAGCTCCAGGGGGATAGATGATGGCTACACCTTC. Translated: CASSSRGIDDGYTF. The chain combines TRBV7-9 with TRBJ1-2, with 7 nucleotides matching TRBD1. Germline CDR1 SEHNR, CDR2 FQNEAQ (reference sequence). This CDR3 spans 14 amino acids. J was trimmed by 6 bases and V by 4 bases; bases with no gene match: 8.

In nucleotides, the CDR3 is TGTGCCTGGACCGTACGGGGATTTACGGGCTATACCTACGAGCAGTACTTC. The encoded protein is CAWTVRGFTGYTYEQYF. The chain recombines TRBV30 with TRBJ2-7; a weak D match, TRBD2 (5 bases). With 4 bases removed from V and 2 bases from J, the gap between germline ends came to 24 bases. From germline, CDR1 is GTSNPN and CDR2 SVGIG (reference sequence). The length of the CDR3 is 17 residues.

The V and J genes are TRBV27 and TRBJ1-2; 8 bases agree with TRBD1. The CDR3 is 13 amino acids. In germline, CDR1 is MNHEY, CDR2 SMNVEV (reference sequence). The junction had 7 bases not matched to a gene; V was cut back by 5 bases and J by 8 bases. CDR3 in DNA: TGTGCCAGCAGTCCTCACAGGGGGAACGGCTACACCTTC. This codes for CASSPHRGNGYTF.